These 16 T cell receptor beta chains originate from one sample sequenced in a study of shared clonotypes between healthy human individuals. It was CD45RO-negative cells, positively selected for CCR7, that made up naive CD8 cells, with terminally differentiated effector memory CD45RA+ cells excluded. TCRdb's table, derived via immunoSEQ multiplex PCR, lists solely in-frame clones and lacks some. This table holds some 2.1 million clones, about 94% found once. Sequenced material: naive CD8+ T cells from PBMCs. These receptors all stem from a man aged 18 to 30 in good health. Some clones in this sample may be carry-over from other donors' samples.

The chain joins TRBV28 to TRBJ2-3; maybe TRBD1 (5 bases). From germline, CDR1 is MDHEN and CDR2 SYDVKM. This CDR3 contains 15 residues. Trimming cost V 4 bases and J 2 bases, with 13 bases left between them. The CDR3 coding sequence is TGTGCCAGCAGTTCAACCCTGACAGCCACAGATACGCAGTATTTT. This encodes CASSSTLTATDTQYF.

The chain uses TRBV6-6 and TRBJ1-1; D possibly corresponds to TRBD1 (5 bases). The CDR3 is 13 residues long. The germline CDR1 and CDR2 sequences are MNHNY and SVGAGI (reference sequence). V lost 4 bases to trimming and J lost 8 bases, with 14 bases between them. CDR3 sequence reads: CASSWDPRDEAFF. CDR3 DNA: TGTGCCAGCAGTTGGGACCCTAGGGACGAAGCTTTCTTT.

This clone was seen once. The V call is TRBV5-4, the J call TRBJ2-3; the match to TRBD1 covers 9 bases. Trimming removed 3 bases from V and 4 bases from J; junction bases left unmatched: 3. The CDR3 covers 14 residues. Germline assignment: CDR1 SGHNT and CDR2 YYREEE (reference sequence). The CDR3, as DNA: TGTGCCAGCAGCTGGGACAGGGACTCAGATACGCAGTATTTT. Residues: CASSWDRDSDTQYF.

The rearrangement joins TRBV4-1 to TRBJ2-6; 8 bases fit TRBD1. CDR3 length: 18 residues. The V gene end was trimmed by 1 base and the J gene end by 0 bases; junction bases not matched to a gene: 5. Per the germline V gene, CDR1 is MGHRA and CDR2 is YSYEKL. In DNA form, the CDR3 reads TGCGCCAGCAGCCAAGGACAGGGGCCTAGCTCTGGGGCCAACGTCCTGACTTTC. As protein: CASSQGQGPSSGANVLTF.

This clone was detected only once. Within the sample, other DNA sequences also encode this same CDR3. The rearrangement uses TRBV9 and TRBJ2-7, with 7 bases matching TRBD2. CDR3 length: 14 amino acids. The V gene end was trimmed by 2 bases and the J gene end by 7 bases; junction bases not matched to a gene: 9. CDR1 SGDLS and CDR2 YYNGEE come from the germline V gene. CDR3 in amino acids: CASSVGGSLGEQYF. CDR3 coding DNA: TGTGCCAGCAGCGTTGGCGGGAGCCTGGGGGAGCAGTACTTC.

This chain joins TRBV5-8 and TRBJ2-5; 7 nucleotides align to TRBD1. The CDR3 spans 17 residues. Germline values: CDR1 SGHTS, CDR2 YDEGEE. V was pared by 4 bases and J by 5 bases, with 17 bases of the junction left unmatched. CDR3 region: CASSPGRGHLGWETQYF. The CDR3 DNA sequence: TGTGCCAGCAGCCCGGGAAGGGGGCACCTAGGTTGGGAGACCCAGTACTTC.

The chain links TRBV6-5 to TRBJ2-5; TRBD2 is a possible D gene (6 bases). Looked up from germline, CDR1 is MNHEY and CDR2 is SVGAGI. V lost 2 bases and J 1 base, leaving 11 bases between the germline ends. There are 15 residues in the CDR3. CDR3 protein: CASSYVGGFQETQYF. The CDR3 DNA reads as TGTGCCAGCAGTTACGTGGGGGGTTTCCAAGAGACCCAGTACTTC.

The chain recombines TRBV9 with TRBJ2-5; no clear D. Germline loops: CDR1 SGDLS, CDR2 YYNGEE. Trimming removed 3 bases at V and 4 bases at J, with 16 bases between. The CDR3 is made up of 15 amino acids. The CDR3 DNA reads as TGTGCCAGCAGCGAGGGATGGGCGAATAGAGAGACCCAGTACTTC. Its translation is CASSEGWANRETQYF.

This clone turned up a few times. Other DNA sequences in the same sample also yield this CDR3. The chain has TRBV10-3 and TRBJ2-7; unclear D gene. CDR3 length equals 12 residues. Germline lookup yields CDR1 ENHRY and CDR2 SYGVKD. V lost 0 bases and J 4 bases, leaving 4 bases between the germline ends. The CDR3 DNA is TGTGCCATCAGTGAGTCTGGGTACGAGCAGTACTTC. Translated: CAISESGYEQYF.

The J gene is TRBJ1-4, the V gene TRBV4-1; perhaps TRBD1 as D (5 bases). The V and J ends lost 2 bases and 1 base respectively, with 14 bases between them. Germline values: CDR1 MGHRA, CDR2 YSYEKL. This CDR3 comprises 17 residues. The CDR3: CASSQPGTELTNEKLFF. CDR3 DNA sequence: TGCGCCAGCAGCCAACCCGGGACTGAATTAACTAATGAAAAACTGTTTTTT.

As to this clone: Distinct nucleotide sequences in the sample also encode this CDR3. The chain couples TRBV5-1 to TRBJ2-3; D unresolved. V was clipped by 4 bases and J by 6 bases, with 3 bases between them. CDR1 SGHRS and CDR2 YFSETQ come from the germline V gene. This CDR3 region has 10 residues. CDR3 region: CASSGDTQYF. The CDR3 nucleotides read TGCGCCAGCAGCGGCGATACGCAGTATTTT. Supplemented by reference TRBV5-1 and TRBJ2-3, the full variable domain reads KAGVTQTPRYLIKTRGQQVTLSCSPISGHRSVSWYQQTPGQGLQFLFEYFSETQRNKGNFPGRFSGRQFSNSRSEMNVSTLELGDSALYLCASSGDTQYFGPGTRLTVL.

The chain is built from TRBV5-4 and TRBJ2-1; 14 positions agree with TRBD2. The CDR3 has 15 residues. Germline trimming cut 4 bases from V and 8 bases from J; bases unmatched to any gene: 5. The V gene's germline CDR1 is SGHNT and CDR2 YYREEE (reference sequence). Written as DNA, the CDR3 is TGTGCCAGCAGCGGGACTAGCGGGAGTTTGGATGAGCAGTTCTTC. Translating it yields CASSGTSGSLDEQFF.

In DNA, the CDR3 is TGCGCCAGCAGCCCTCATCTGGGACCCGGTAGCAATCAGCCCCAGCATTTT. It is translated as CASSPHLGPGSNQPQHF. The chain links TRBV4-1 to TRBJ1-5; D may be TRBD1 (5 bases). Trimming took off 4 bases at V and 0 bases at J, with 16 bases between the two ends. This CDR3 has 17 amino acids. CDR1 is MGHRA and CDR2 is YSYEKL in the germline V gene.

The chain carries TRBV28 and TRBJ2-7; 8 bases match TRBD1. The J segment lost 5 bases and the V segment lost 4 bases, leaving 7 bases of the junction unmatched. Germline V gives CDR1 MDHEN, CDR2 SYDVKM. The CDR3 spans 14 residues. CDR3 nucleotides: TGTGCCAGCAGTTCTGGGCAGGGGGCGAACGAGCAGTACTTC. Translation: CASSSGQGANEQYF.

This clone was counted once. Other DNA sequences in this sample translate to the same CDR3. V and J are TRBV28 and TRBJ2-2; 7 nucleotides agree with TRBD1. Germline CDR1 MDHEN, CDR2 SYDVKM. V was pared by 5 bases and J by 4 bases, with 4 bases of the junction left unmatched. The CDR3 has 14 residues. As DNA, the CDR3 is TGTGCCAGCAGTAAGACAGGGTCCACCGGGGAGCTGTTTTTT. It yields the protein CASSKTGSTGELFF.

The V gene is TRBV6-1, the J gene TRBJ1-5, with D perhaps matching TRBD1 (5 bases). The V gene's germline CDR1 is MNHNS and CDR2 SASEGT. This CDR3 comprises 16 residues. V lost 2 bases to trimming and J lost 1 base, with 12 bases between them. Here the CDR3 DNA reads TGTGCCAGCAGTGAATTTAAGGGGCCGAGCAATCAGCCCCAGCATTTT. Amino acid sequence: CASSEFKGPSNQPQHF.